A selection of T cell receptor beta chains follows, all from one sample in a study of OX40 agonist ivuxolimab in advanced cancers. Using immunoSEQ multiplex PCR, the repertoire was profiled, and TCRdb retains in-frame clones only, with some absent. The sample comprises 27,000 or so clones, 83% of which are singletons, and around 12% rests with the top ten. The sequencing here drew on CD4+ or CD8+ T cells sorted from blood, taken in a trial of the OX40 agonist ivuxolimab. These receptors were obtained from an adult with an advanced solid tumor such as melanoma, head and neck, liver or kidney cancer. CDR3s include the opening cysteine and the closing phenylalanine or tryptophan. A D gene is named only where the DNA matches it firmly.

j_call v_call d_call cdr3_aa
TRBJ2-3 TRBV10-3 NA CAISDELSSTDTQYF
TRBJ1-2 TRBV6-5 TRBD1 CASSYSRQGAVYGYTF
TRBJ1-1 TRBV7-9 NA CASSLVQNTEAFF
TRBJ1-1 TRBV2 NA CAKEHRDREGTEAFF
TRBJ2-3 TRBV4-1 NA CASKTPGAEGDTQYF
TRBJ2-1 TRBV5-1 NA CASRSGVTYNEQFF
TRBJ1-1 TRBV5-6 TRBD1 CASSLVQGGTEAFF
TRBJ1-2 TRBV7-4 NA CASSPGGDYGYTF
TRBJ1-2 TRBV7-9 NA CASSLALGGADYGYTF
TRBJ1-1 TRBV2 TRBD1 CASSPGTGFTAEAFF
TRBJ2-7 TRBV5-1 NA CASSNKFYEQYF
TRBJ1-2 TRBV7-8 NA CASSFGFLGYTF
TRBJ2-1 TRBV5-6 TRBD1 CASSRGPYNEQFF
TRBJ1-1 TRBV10-2 NA CASSDWSTEAFF
TRBJ1-4 TRBV27 TRBD1 CASRQRDSFNEKLFF
TRBJ2-3 TRBV7-3 TRBD2 CASSLMGSGATDTQYF
TRBJ2-1 TRBV7-9 NA CASKGWYEQFF
TRBJ2-2 TRBV18 NA CASSPTGNTGELFF
TRBJ2-3 TRBV7-9 TRBD2 CASSPYAGTRADTQYF
TRBJ2-1 TRBV27 TRBD1 CASSTGTGVNEQFF
TRBJ2-3 TRBV6-4 NA CASSDWGTDTQYF
TRBJ2-2 TRBV9 TRBD2 CASSEPGGINTGELFF
TRBJ2-4 TRBV4-1 TRBD1 CASSQVGTGFSKNIQYF
TRBJ1-2 TRBV4-1 NA CASSQDFLGYGYTF
TRBJ2-7 TRBV5-1 NA CASSTNTGTYEQYF
TRBJ1-4 TRBV15 TRBD1 CATSTRQGGSTNEKLFF
NA TRBV4-1 TRBD1 CASSQEVGQANSYEQYF
TRBJ2-1 TRBV5-1 TRBD2 CATHSGGSYNEQFF
TRBJ1-1 TRBV7-8 NA CASSLGVWQGTNTEAFF
TRBJ1-2 TRBV27 TRBD1 CASGQGYGYTF
TRBJ2-7 TRBV5-4 NA CASSLAGSYEQYF
TRBJ1-1 TRBV7-9 NA CASSSGQLEAFF
TRBJ1-1 TRBV11-2 NA CASSLEGNTEAFF
TRBJ2-3 TRBV5-1 NA CASSLAQGGADTQYF
TRBJ2-2 TRBV12-5 NA CASGLGTRTGELFF
TRBJ1-2 TRBV5-1 NA CASSGAGNYGYTF
TRBJ2-3 TRBV18 TRBD1 CASSPGQGTDTQYF
TRBJ2-1 TRBV11-2 TRBD2 CASSRTSGTYNEQFF
TRBJ1-1 TRBV19 TRBD1 CASSTGGQGEGAFF
TRBJ2-2 TRBV6-1 TRBD1 CASSEETGNIGELFF
TRBJ1-1 TRBV19 NA CASRWGNMNTEAFF
TRBJ2-3 TRBV11-2 TRBD2 CAGSLGTRADTQYF
TRBJ1-1 TRBV7-3 NA CASSRGYTEAFF
TRBJ2-4 TRBV11-2 NA CASSLGGNIQYF
TRBJ2-7 TRBV5-5 NA CASSLGGIIYEQYF
TRBJ1-1 TRBV7-8 NA CASSLISGAEAFF
TRBJ2-1 TRBV7-8 NA CASSPDEQFF
TRBJ1-5 TRBV2 TRBD1 CASSGEGQGGQPQHF
TRBJ2-4 TRBV4-1 TRBD2 CASSRLGSGGGKNIQYF
TRBJ2-7 TRBV4-2 NA CASSQHWGESYEQYF
TRBJ1-5 TRBV4-1 NA CASSPGFHSNQPQHF
TRBJ1-2 TRBV6-5 NA CASSSRGQKYYGYTF
TRBJ2-7 TRBV7-9 TRBD2 CASSSVGGNPYEQYF
TRBJ1-1 TRBV7-9 NA CASSLGPRKGGTEAFF
TRBJ1-1 TRBV19 TRBD1 CASQTGTGYVTEAFF
TRBJ2-1 TRBV5-1 TRBD2 CASSLASGGGYNEQFF
TRBJ1-2 TRBV7-9 TRBD1 CASSSRDRGSNYGYTF
TRBJ2-5 TRBV5-6 NA CASSLWGELSETQYF
TRBJ2-7 TRBV5-4 TRBD2 CASSAAGGRFYEQYF